This entry is about one T cell receptor beta chain. The specificity of this receptor is unknown. Nothing much larger sits one base from this clone, and base qualities are not available. CD4+ T cells from unexposed donors were collected before the COVID-19 pandemic (2011-2018). After 10 to 11 days of culture, CD4+ T cells were isolated with the EasySep CD4+ T cell isolation kit. Unexposed donor CD4+ T cells were tested for reactivity to SARS-CoV-2 S and N and four common cold coronavirus spike pools, as cell number allowed. PBMCs were cultured at a few million per well in IMDM supplemented with around 5% human AB serum and 10 IU/ml IL-2. Half of the culture medium was replaced with fresh IL-2-containing medium on days 3 and 7. Triplicate replicate wells were generally used for each peptide culture condition. Leukapheresis product for the unexposed donors was purchased commercially. PBMCs were isolated from leukapheresis product or whole blood by Ficoll-Paque PLUS gradient centrifugation. PBMCs were either used fresh in the expansion assay or cryopreserved at -140 degrees C. The QIAamp Micro DNA Kit was used to extract genomic DNA from the CD4+ T cells.

This entry comes from a study of CD4 T cells in relation to SARS-CoV-2 and coronaviruses (dated by TCRdb to 2020 to 2023). Regarding the complete study: In the ViraFEST assay, PBMCs were cultured with antigen for 9 to 10 days, after which TCR beta CDR3s were sequenced to identify clonal expansions specific to the antigen. An HIV-1 Nef peptide pool or a no-peptide culture served as the negative reference condition. Patient-derived lymphoblastoid cell lines were used to map the HLA restriction of shared crossreactive spike epitopes. At the level of individual TCR clonotypes, the study measured memory CD4+ T cell crossreactivity between SARS-CoV-2 spike protein and common cold coronavirus spike proteins. Samples from three pre-COVID donors and the naive versus memory experiments were sequenced with the Adaptive Biotechnologies TCR-sequencing kit; other data were Illumina-based. For other donors in the study, expansion assays were sequenced with a different, Illumina-based TCR-beta assay. What the work shows at the level of the full study, not this receptor alone: Crossreactive clones showed significantly weaker SARS-CoV-2-driven expansion than monoreactive clones, consistent with antigenic imprinting. Small numbers of patients and of tested TCRs were a limitation of the study. Because no donor provided both pre-pandemic and post-infection samples, tracing the source of pre-existing responses was limited. Memory CD4+ clonotypes crossrecognizing SARS-CoV-2 and at least one common cold coronavirus spike were found in around three fifths of donors. Crossreactivity analysis was centred on spike protein, so crossreactivity against other viral proteins was not assessed.

Germline trimming amounts to 5 bases on V and 8 bases on J, with 8 as the count of junction bases outside the gene matches. The CDR1 and CDR2 encoded by the germline V gene are SGHTA and FQGNSA. The CDR3 sequence holds 14 residues, the cysteine and phenylalanine included. The kept DNA is CDR3 alone, 42 bases in frame from the first base. The method was the immunoSEQ multiplex PCR assay. In the authors' own workflow: During preprocessing, nonproductive sequences were removed, as were CDR3s that did not start with C, did not end with F or W, or were shorter than 7 amino acids. Antigen-specific clonotypes were called with the MANAFEST web app on the basis of expansion relative to the reference and to other culture wells. To be counted as positive, a clone had to show significant expansion compared with the reference culture, at an FDR below 0.05, in 2 of 3 replicate wells. For a clone to be considered positive, significant expansion relative to all other tandem wells and an odds ratio above 5 were also required. Pairwise Levenshtein distance, computed with the stringdist R package after three terminal residues were trimmed from each end, was used as the measure of CDR3 homology. TCRdb re-hosts the immuneACCESS table, in-frame sequences only. Its copies lack some clones; in the studies checked, an unresolved V gene accounts for under half of them, and the cause for the rest is not known. D and trimming come from the DNA, and the V and J calls and clone size come from that table. The sample table records about 20,000 clones; 60% to 80% of these occur just once. Together, the top ten hold about a fifth of the sample.

The TCR comes from a human donor in good health. Recombination connected TRBV7-2 to TRBJ1-2; a stretch of 10 junction bases matches TRBD1. Sequenced material: CD4+ T cells from PBMCs, cultured in vitro. The sequenced DNA is TGTGCCAGCAGCACTCCGACAGGGGGCCAAGGCTACACCTTC. Translated, this gives CASSTPTGGQGYTF.